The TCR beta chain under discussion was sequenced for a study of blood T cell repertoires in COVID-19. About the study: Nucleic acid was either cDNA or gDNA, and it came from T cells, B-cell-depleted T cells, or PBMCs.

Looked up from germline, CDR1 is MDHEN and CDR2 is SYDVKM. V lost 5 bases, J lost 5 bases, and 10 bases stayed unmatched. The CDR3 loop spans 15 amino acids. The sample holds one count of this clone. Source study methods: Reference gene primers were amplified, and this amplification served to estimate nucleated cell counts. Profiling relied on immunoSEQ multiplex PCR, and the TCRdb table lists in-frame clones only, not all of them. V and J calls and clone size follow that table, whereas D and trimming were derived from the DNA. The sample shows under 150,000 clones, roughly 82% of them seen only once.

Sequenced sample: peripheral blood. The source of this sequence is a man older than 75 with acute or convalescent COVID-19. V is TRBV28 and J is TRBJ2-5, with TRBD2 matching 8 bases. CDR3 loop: CASSRGGSRGETQYF. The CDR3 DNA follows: TGTGCCAGCAGTCGGGGGGGCTCCCGGGGGGAGACCCAGTACTTC.